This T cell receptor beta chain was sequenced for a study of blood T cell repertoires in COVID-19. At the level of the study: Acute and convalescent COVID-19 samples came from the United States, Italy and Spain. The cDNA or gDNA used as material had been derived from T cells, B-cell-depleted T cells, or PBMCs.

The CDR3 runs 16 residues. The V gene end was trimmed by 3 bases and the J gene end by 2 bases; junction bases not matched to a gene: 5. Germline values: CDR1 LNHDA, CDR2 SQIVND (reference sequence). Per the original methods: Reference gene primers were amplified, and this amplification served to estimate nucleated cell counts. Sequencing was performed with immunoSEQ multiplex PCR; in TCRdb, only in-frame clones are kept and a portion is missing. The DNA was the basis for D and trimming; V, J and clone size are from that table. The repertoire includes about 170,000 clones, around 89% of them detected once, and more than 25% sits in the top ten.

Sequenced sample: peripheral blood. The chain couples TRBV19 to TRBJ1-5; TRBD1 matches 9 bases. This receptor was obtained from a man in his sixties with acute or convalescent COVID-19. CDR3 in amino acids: CASSIVQGAGNQPQHF. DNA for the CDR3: TGTGCCAGTAGTATCGTACAGGGGGCTGGCAATCAGCCCCAGCATTTT.